These 2 T cell receptor beta chains were sequenced from one sample in a study of T cells in Graves' hyperthyroidism and ophthalmopathy. The source material, RNA transcripts, was used to amplify TCR beta CDR3 regions. HTBI primers drove first-round RT-PCR of the TCR CDR3. TCRdb ran MiXCR on the multiplex PCR reads and lists one entry per CDR3 protein. The sample yields some 510,000 distinct CDR3 sequences, less than 25% seen once. Sequencing used blood. The receptors were sampled from a man aged 18 to 29 with Graves' hyperthyroidism.

The table lists this clonotype with many counts. The genes are TRBV5-1 and TRBJ2-5; D is perhaps TRBD1 (6 bases). Trimming shortened V by 3 bases and J by 2 bases, and 14 bases separated the two germline ends. CDR3 length: 15 residues. Looked up from germline, CDR1 is SGHRS and CDR2 is YFSETQ. This CDR3 is CASSSRADSQETQYF. CDR3 nucleotide sequence: TGCGCCAGCAGCTCAAGAGCGGACAGTCAAGAGACCCAGTACTTC.

The chain combines TRBV13 with TRBJ2-5, with 8 bases matching TRBD2. This CDR3 comprises 15 residues. After removal of 3 bases from V and 1 base from J, the junction contained 4 bases not matched to a gene. Germline V gene data show CDR1 as PRHDT and CDR2 as FYEKMQ (reference sequence). The DNA of the CDR3 is TGTGCCAGCAGCTTTAAGCGGGGGCCCCAAGAGACCCAGTACTTC. It encodes CASSFKRGPQETQYF.